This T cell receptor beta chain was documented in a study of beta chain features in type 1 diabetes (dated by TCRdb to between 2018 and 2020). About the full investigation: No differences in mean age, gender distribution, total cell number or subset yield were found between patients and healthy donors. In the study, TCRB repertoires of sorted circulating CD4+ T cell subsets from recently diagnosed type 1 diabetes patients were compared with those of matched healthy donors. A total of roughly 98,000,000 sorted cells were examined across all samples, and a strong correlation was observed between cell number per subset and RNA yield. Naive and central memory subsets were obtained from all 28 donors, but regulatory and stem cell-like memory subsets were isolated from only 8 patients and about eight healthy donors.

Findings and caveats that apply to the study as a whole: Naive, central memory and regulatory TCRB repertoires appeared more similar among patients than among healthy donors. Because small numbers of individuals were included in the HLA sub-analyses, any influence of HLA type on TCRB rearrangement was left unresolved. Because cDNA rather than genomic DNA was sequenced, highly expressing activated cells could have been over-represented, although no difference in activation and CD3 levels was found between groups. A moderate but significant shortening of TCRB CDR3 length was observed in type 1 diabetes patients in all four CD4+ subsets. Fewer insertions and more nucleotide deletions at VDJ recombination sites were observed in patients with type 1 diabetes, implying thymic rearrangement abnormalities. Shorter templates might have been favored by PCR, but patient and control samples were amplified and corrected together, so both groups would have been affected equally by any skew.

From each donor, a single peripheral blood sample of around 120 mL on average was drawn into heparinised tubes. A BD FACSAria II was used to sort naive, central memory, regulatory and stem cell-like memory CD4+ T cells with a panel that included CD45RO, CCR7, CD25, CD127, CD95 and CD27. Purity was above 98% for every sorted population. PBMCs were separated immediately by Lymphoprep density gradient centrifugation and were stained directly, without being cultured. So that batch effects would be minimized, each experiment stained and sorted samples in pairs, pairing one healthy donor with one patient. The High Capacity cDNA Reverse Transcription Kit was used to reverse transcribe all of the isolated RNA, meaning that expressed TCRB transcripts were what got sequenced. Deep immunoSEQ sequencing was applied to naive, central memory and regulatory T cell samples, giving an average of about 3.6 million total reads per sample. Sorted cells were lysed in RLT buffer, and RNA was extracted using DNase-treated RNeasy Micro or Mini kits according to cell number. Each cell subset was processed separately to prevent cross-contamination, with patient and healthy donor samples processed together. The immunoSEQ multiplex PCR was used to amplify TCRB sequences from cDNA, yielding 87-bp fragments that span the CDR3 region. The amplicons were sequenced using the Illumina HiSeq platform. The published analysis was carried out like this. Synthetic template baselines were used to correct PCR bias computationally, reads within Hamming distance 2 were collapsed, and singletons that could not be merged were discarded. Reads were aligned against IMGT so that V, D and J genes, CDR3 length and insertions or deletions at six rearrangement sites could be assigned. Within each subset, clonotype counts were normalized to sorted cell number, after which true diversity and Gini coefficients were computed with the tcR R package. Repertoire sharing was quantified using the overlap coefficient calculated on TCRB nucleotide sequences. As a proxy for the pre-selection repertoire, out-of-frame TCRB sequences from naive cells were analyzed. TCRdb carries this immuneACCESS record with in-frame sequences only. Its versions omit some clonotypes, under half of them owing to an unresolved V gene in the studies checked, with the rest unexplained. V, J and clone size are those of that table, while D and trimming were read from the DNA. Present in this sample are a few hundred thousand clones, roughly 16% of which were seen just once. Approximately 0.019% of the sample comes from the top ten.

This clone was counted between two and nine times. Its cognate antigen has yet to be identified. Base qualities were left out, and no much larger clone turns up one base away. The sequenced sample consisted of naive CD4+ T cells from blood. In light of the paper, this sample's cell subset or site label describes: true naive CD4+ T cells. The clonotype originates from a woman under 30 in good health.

The sequence in DNA is TGTGCCAGCAGCGAACGGGACTACCGCCAAGAGACCCAGTACTTC. It translates to CASSERDYRQETQYF. The chain is assembled from TRBV9 and TRBJ2-5; 7 of the junction bases match TRBD2. CDR1 SGDLS and CDR2 YYNGEE are derived from the germline V gene. Clipping removes 3 bases from V and 1 base from J, with 6 as the unmatched junction base count. The CDR3 runs 15 residues from the cysteine to the phenylalanine. Left in the record is the CDR3 DNA by itself, 45 bases read in frame from the first base.